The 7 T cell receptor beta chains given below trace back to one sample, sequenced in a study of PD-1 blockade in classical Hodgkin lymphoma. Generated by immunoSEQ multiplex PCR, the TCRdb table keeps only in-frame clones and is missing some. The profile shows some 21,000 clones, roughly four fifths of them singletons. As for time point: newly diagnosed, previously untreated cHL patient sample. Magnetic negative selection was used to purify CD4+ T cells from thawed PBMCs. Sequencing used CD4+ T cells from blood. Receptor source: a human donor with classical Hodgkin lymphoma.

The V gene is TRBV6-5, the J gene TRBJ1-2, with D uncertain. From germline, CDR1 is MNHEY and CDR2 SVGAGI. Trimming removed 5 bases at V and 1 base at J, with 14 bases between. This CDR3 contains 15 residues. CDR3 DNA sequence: TGTGCCAGCAGTCGCCTATCCGCCCTTAACTATGGCTACACCTTC. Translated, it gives CASSRLSALNYGYTF.

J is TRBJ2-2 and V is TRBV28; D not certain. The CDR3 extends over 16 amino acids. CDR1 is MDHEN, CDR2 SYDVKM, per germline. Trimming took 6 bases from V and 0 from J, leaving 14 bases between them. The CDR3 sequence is CASRTSGHANTGELFF. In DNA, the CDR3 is TGTGCCAGCAGGACATCCGGGCACGCGAACACCGGGGAGCTGTTTTTT. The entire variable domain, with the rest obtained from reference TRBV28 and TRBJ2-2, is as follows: DVKVTQSSRYLVKRTGEKVFLECVQDMDHENMFWYRQDPGLGLRLIYFSYDVKMKEKGDIPEGYSVSREKKERFSLILESASTNQTSMYLCASRTSGHANTGELFFGEGSRLTVL.

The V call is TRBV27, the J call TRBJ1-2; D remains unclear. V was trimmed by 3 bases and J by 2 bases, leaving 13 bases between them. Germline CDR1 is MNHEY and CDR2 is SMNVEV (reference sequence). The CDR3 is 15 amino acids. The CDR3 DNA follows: TGTGCCAGCAGTTTCGGCGGACCGATAAACTATGGCTACACCTTC. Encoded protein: CASSFGGPINYGYTF.

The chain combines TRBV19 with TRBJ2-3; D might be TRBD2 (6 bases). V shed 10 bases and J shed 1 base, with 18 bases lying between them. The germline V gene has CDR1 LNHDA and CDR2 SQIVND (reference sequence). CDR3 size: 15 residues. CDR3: CATQPSGLGTDTQYF. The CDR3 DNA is TGTGCCACCCAACCATCGGGACTTGGCACAGATACGCAGTATTTT.

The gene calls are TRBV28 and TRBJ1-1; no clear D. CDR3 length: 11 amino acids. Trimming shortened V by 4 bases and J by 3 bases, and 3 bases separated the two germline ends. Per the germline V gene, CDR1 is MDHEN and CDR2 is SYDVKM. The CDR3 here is CASSSDTEAFF. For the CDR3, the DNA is TGTGCCAGCAGTTCGGACACTGAAGCTTTCTTT.

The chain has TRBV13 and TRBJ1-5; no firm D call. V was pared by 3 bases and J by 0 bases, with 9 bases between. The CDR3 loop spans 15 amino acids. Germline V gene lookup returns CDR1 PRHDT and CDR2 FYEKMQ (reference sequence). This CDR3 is CASSFGRNSNQPQHF. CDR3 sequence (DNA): TGTGCCAGCAGCTTTGGGCGGAATAGCAATCAGCCCCAGCATTTT.

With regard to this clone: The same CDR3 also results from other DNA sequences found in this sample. The CDR3 reads CASSEVTDTQYF. CDR3 DNA: TGTGCCAGCAGTGAAGTCACAGATACGCAGTATTTT. The gene calls are TRBV6-1 and TRBJ2-3, with D uncertain. V dropped 1 base and J dropped 2 bases, with 1 base sitting between them. This CDR3 contains 12 residues. Germline V gene sequence: CDR1 MNHNS, CDR2 SASEGT.